This TCR beta chain was profiled in a study of CD8 T cells in Susac syndrome. Random hexamers were used to reverse transcribe roughly 0.5 to 1 ug of RNA. Via MiXCR, TCRdb re-called the immunoSEQ multiplex PCR reads, giving one row per CDR3 protein. The sample has roughly 200,000 distinct CDR3 sequences, about 93% seen once. The receptor's source is a human donor with Susac syndrome. Sequences were obtained from CD4+ T cells from PBMCs.

The CDR3 reads CASGTGITSYEQYF. Written as DNA, the CDR3 is TGTGCCAGCGGCACAGGGATCACCTCCTACGAGCAGTACTTC. The genes are TRBV11-2 and TRBJ2-7; TRBD1 is a possible D gene (6 bases). The CDR3 runs to 14 residues. In germline, CDR1 is SGHAT, CDR2 FQNNGV. Trimming took off 8 bases at V and 0 bases at J, with 14 bases between the two ends. Based on the CDR3 plus reference TRBV11-2 and TRBJ2-7, the full variable domain is EAGVAQSPRYKIIEKRQSVAFWCNPISGHATLYWYQQILGQGPKLLIQFQNNGVVDDSQLPKDRFSAERLKGVDSTLKIQPAKLEDSAVYLCASGTGITSYEQYFGPGTRLTVT.